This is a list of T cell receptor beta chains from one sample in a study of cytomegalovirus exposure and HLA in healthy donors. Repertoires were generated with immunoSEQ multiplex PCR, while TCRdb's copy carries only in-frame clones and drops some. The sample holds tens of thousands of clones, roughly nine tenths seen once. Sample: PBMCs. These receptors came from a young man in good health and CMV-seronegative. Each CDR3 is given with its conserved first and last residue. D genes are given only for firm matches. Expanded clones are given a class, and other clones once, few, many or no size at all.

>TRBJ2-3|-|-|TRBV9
TGTGCCAGCAGCGTCTATGTAACGCCAGATACGCAGTATTTT
CASSVYVTPDTQYF
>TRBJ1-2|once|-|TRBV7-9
TGTGCCAGCAGCTTATTTGGGCGAGGGGGGGATGGCTACACCTTC
CASSLFGRGGDGYTF
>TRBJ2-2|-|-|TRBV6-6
TGTGCCAGCAGTTCCCTTCCAGGGAACACCGGGGAGCTGTTTTTT
CASSSLPGNTGELFF
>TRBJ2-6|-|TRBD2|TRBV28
TGTGCCAGCAGACAGGGGGGACTAGCGGGAGGGGTGTCTGGGGCCAACGTCCTGACTTTC
CASRQGGLAGGVSGANVLTF
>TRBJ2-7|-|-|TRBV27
TGTGCCACCAGTCGTGTGGGGCTCACTTCCTACGAGCAGTACTTC
CATSRVGLTSYEQYF
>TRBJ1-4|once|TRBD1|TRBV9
TGTGCCAGCAGCGCAGGCGGACAGGGGGGTGAAAAACTGTTTTTT
CASSAGGQGGEKLFF
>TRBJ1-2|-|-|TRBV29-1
TGCAGCGTTGAAGAGGGAGTAGCTAACTATGGCTACACCTTC
CSVEEGVANYGYTF
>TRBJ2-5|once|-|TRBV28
TGTGCCAGCAGTTCGCACACCTCAGGGGAGACCCAGTACTTC
CASSSHTSGETQYF
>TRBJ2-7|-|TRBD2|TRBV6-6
TGTGCCAGCAGTTATTTAGGGACTAGCGGGACTTACGAGCAGTACTTC
CASSYLGTSGTYEQYF
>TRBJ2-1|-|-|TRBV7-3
TGTGCCAGCAGCCCCAGGCGGGAATCCTACAATGAGCAGTTCTTC
CASSPRRESYNEQFF
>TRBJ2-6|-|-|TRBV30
TGTGCCTGGGGGTGGGCTCGACCTGGGGCCAACGTCCTGACTTTC
CAWGWARPGANVLTF
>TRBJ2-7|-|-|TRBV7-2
TGTGCCAGCGTACTTGAGGGAGGTCGAAACGAGCAGTACTTC
CASVLEGGRNEQYF
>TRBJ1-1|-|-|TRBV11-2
TGTGCCAGCAGCTTAGCGGGGTCACGGAAAGCTTTCTTT
CASSLAGSRKAFF
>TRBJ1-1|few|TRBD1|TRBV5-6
TGTGCCAGCGGTTGGGGACAGGGGATAAACACTGAAGCTTTCTTT
CASGWGQGINTEAFF
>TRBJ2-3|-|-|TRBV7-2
TGTGCCAGCAGCTTTACGGGTTCTACGCAGTATTTT
CASSFTGSTQYF
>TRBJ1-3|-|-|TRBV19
TGTGCCAGTAACGACAGAGGCCCTGGAAACACCATATATTTT
CASNDRGPGNTIYF
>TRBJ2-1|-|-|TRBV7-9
TGTGCCAGCAGCTTTTATTGGGGGGAGAGGAATGAGCAGTTCTTC
CASSFYWGERNEQFF
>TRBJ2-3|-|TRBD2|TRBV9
TGTGCCAGCAGCGTCGCGGCCGGGACTAGGGTAGATACGCAGTATTTT
CASSVAAGTRVDTQYF
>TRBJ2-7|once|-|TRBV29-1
TGCAGCGTTGAAAGGCAGGGATCCGACGAGCAGTACTTC
CSVERQGSDEQYF
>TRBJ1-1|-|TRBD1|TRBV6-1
TGTGCCAGCAGTGAACAGGGGGCAGCTGAAGCTTTCTTT
CASSEQGAAEAFF
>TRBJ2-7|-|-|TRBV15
TGTGCCACCAGCACCCTGGAGGGTTGGAACGAGCAGTACTTC
CATSTLEGWNEQYF
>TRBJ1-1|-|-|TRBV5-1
TGCGCCAGCAGCCGCGGGGGGGAAAACACTGAAGCTTTCTTT
CASSRGGENTEAFF
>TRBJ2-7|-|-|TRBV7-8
TGTGCCAGCAGCTTAGGTACCGGAGAGTACTTC
CASSLGTGEYF
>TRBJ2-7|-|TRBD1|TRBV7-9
TGTGCCAGCAGCTCGGGACAGGGGGCAAACGAGCAGTACTTC
CASSSGQGANEQYF
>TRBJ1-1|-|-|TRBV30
TGTGCCTGGAGGATCGGTTTAAACAGTGAAGCTTTCTTT
CAWRIGLNSEAFF
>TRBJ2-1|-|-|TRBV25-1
TGTGCCAGCAGCAGGCCGGCCCGTGACAATGAGCAGTTCTTC
CASSRPARDNEQFF
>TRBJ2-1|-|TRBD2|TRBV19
TGTGCCAGTAGCCCGAGGGGTTTCTCGAGCGGGAGAGGGTCTAGCAATGAGCAGTTCTTC
CASSPRGFSSGRGSSNEQFF
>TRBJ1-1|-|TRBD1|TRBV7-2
TGTGCCAGCAGCTTTGACAGGGGGCGAGCTTTCTTT
CASSFDRGRAFF
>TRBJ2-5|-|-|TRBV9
TGTGCCAGCAGCGTAGTGGAGGAGACCCAGTACTTC
CASSVVEETQYF
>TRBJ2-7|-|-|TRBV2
TGTGCCAGCAGTGGGACCCAGGGTATAAGGGCCTACGAGCAGTACTTC
CASSGTQGIRAYEQYF
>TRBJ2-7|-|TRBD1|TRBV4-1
TGCGCCAGCAGCCAAACGGGACAGGGAAAAAACGAGCAGTACTTC
CASSQTGQGKNEQYF
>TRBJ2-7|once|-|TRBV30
TGTGCCTGGAGTGCAGCCTCGGGCTACGAGCAGTACTTC
CAWSAASGYEQYF
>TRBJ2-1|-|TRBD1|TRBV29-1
TGCAGCGTTGTAGAAGTACGTTCGCAGGGGGATGAGCAGTTCTTC
CSVVEVRSQGDEQFF
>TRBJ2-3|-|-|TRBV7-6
TGTGCCAGCAGCTTAGAAGTGCGGAGTCGCACAGATACGCAGTATTTT
CASSLEVRSRTDTQYF
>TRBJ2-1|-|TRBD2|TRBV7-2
TGTGCCAGCAGCTTAGCGTATAGCGGGAGTGGTGAGCAGTTCTTC
CASSLAYSGSGEQFF
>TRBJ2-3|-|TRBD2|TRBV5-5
TGTGCCAGCAGCGCCCCGACTAGCGGGAGTTGGGCAGATACGCAGTATTTT
CASSAPTSGSWADTQYF
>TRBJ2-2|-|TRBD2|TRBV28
TGTGCCAGCAGTTTATCCGGGACTAGCGTCACCGGGGAGCTGTTTTTT
CASSLSGTSVTGELFF
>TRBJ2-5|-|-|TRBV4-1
TGCGCCAGCAGCCCCAATACGGGAACTTTTGAAGAGACCCAGTACTTC
CASSPNTGTFEETQYF
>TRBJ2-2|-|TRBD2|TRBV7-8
TGTGCCAGTTCGAGCGGGAGGGGCACCGGGGAGCTGTTTTTT
CASSSGRGTGELFF
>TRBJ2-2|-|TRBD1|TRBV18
TGTGCCAGCTCCCGGACAGGGACCGGGGAGCTGTTTTTT
CASSRTGTGELFF
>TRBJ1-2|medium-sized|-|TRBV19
TGTGCCAGTAGTGACACCTACTATGGCTACACCTTC
CASSDTYYGYTF
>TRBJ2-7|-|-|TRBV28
TGTGCCAGCAGTTCGCACGCGTCCCGGGACACCCGCTACGAGCAGTACTTC
CASSSHASRDTRYEQYF
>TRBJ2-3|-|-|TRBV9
TGTGCCAGCAGCGTAGACAACACAGATACGCAGTATTTT
CASSVDNTDTQYF
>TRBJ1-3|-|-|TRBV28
TGTGCCAGCAGTTTAGCAGGGATCTCTGGAAACACCATATATTTT
CASSLAGISGNTIYF
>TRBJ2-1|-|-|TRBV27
TGTGCCAGCATCGGGGGAATTGGGCGCAATGAGCAGTTCTTC
CASIGGIGRNEQFF
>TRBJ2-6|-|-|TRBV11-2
TGTGCCAGCAGCTTAGAGCGACACCGCTCTGGGGCCAACGTCCTGACTTTC
CASSLERHRSGANVLTF
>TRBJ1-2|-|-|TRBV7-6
TGTGCCAGCAGCGCACAATCCAGGGGCGGCGGCTACACCTTC
CASSAQSRGGGYTF
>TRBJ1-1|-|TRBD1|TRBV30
TGTGCCTGGAGGGTGGACAGGGGAAGGGGTACTGAAGCTTTCTTT
CAWRVDRGRGTEAFF
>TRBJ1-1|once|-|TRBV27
TGTGCCAGCAGTTTGGTCCCGCGGGGAATTCGAATGAACACTGAAGCTTTCTTT
CASSLVPRGIRMNTEAFF
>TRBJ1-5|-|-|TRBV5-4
TGTGCCAGCAGCTATGACAGAACCGTTCCCCAGCATTTT
CASSYDRTVPQHF
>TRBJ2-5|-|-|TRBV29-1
TGCAGCGTCGGCTACAGGGAAGAGACCCAGTACTTC
CSVGYREETQYF
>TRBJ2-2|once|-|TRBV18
TGTGCCAGCTCACCACTCGGTACGAACACCGGGGAGCTGTTTTTT
CASSPLGTNTGELFF
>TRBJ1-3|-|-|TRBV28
TGTGCCAGCAATGAACAGGCACCTGGAAACACCATATATTTT
CASNEQAPGNTIYF
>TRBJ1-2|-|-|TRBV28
TGTGCCAGCACCTATGGGGGGGGAGGCGGCTACACCTTC
CASTYGGGGGYTF
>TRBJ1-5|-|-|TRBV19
TGTGCCAGTACCCTCGGAGGAGGAACGAGCAATCAGCCCCAGCATTTT
CASTLGGGTSNQPQHF